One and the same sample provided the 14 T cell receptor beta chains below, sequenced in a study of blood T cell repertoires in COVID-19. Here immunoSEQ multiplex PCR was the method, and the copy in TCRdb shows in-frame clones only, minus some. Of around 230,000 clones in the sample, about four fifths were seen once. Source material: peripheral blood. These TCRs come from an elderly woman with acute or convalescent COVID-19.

The CDR3 nucleotides read TGTGCCAGCAGATCCGGGGGGGCGTTCGGGGAGCTGTTTTTT. Translating it yields CASRSGGAFGELFF. The chain links TRBV27 to TRBJ2-2, with 8 bases lining up with TRBD2. CDR3 size: 14 residues. Germline V CDR1 and CDR2: MNHEY, SMNVEV (reference sequence). The ends lost 6 bases at V and 7 bases at J; junction bases unmatched: 7.

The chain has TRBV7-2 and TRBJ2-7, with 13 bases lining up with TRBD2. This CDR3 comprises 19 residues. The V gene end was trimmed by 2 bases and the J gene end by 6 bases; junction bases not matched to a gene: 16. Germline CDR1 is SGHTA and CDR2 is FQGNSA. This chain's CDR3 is CASSLSGTSGGASSLEQYF. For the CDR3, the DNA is TGTGCCAGCAGCTTAAGTGGAACTAGCGGGGGGGCATCCTCCCTCGAGCAGTACTTC.

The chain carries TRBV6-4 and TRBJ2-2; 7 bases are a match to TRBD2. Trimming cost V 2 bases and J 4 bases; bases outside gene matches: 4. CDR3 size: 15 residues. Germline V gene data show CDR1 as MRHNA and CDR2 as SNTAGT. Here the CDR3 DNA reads TGTGCCAGCAGTGACCGGGGGGATGGCACCGGGGAGCTGTTTTTT. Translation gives CASSDRGDGTGELFF.

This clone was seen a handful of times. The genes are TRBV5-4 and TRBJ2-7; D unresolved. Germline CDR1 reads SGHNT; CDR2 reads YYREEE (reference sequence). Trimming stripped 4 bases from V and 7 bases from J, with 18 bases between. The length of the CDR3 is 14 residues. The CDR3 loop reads CASSQDTSRWEQYF. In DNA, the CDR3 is TGTGCCAGCAGCCAAGACACGAGTCGGTGGGAGCAGTACTTC.

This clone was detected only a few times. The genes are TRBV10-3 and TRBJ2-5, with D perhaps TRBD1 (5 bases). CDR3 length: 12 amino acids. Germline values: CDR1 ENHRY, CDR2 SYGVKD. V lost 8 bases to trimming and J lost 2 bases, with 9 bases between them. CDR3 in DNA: TGTGCCATCGGGCAGGGACAAGAGACCCAGTACTTC. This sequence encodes CAIGQGQETQYF.

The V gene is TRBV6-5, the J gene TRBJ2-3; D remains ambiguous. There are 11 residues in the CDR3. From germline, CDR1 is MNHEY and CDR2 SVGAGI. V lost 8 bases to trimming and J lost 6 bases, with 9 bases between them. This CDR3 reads CASGERDTQYF. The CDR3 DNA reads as TGTGCCAGCGGCGAGAGGGATACGCAGTATTTT.

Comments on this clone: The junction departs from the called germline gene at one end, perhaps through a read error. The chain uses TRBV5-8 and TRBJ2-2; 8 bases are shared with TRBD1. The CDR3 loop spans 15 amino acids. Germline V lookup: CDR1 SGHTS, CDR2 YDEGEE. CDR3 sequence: CASSLGDRNAGELFF. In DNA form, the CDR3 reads TGTGCCAGCAGCTTGGGGGACAGGAACGCCGGGGAGCTGTTTTTT.

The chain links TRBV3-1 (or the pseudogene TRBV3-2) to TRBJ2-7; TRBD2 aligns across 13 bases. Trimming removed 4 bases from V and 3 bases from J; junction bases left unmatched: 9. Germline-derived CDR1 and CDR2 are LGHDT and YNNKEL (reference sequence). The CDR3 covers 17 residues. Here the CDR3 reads CASSRTSGGPNGYEQYF. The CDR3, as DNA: TGTGCCAGCAGCCGGACTAGCGGGGGCCCTAATGGCTACGAGCAGTACTTC.

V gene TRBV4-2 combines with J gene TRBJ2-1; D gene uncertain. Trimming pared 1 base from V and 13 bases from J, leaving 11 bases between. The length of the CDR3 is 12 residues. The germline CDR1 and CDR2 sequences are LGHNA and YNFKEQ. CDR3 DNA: TGTGCCAGCAGCCAAGTGGCAGAGACACAGTTCTTC. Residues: CASSQVAETQFF.

The CDR3 region has the DNA TGTGCCAGCAACGACAGGGGGATAGATACGCAGTATTTT. Translated: CASNDRGIDTQYF. The chain joins TRBV2 to TRBJ2-3; 9 bases are a match to TRBD1. V lost 7 bases, J lost 5 bases, and 4 bases stayed unmatched. Looked up from germline, CDR1 is SNHLY and CDR2 is FYNNEI. This CDR3 is built from 13 residues.

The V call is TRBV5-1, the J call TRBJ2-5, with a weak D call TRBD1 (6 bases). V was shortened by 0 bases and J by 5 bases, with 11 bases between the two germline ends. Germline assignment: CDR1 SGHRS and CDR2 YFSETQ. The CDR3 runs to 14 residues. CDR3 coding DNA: TGCGCCAGCAGCTTGGGCGGACAGATCGAGACCCAGTACTTC. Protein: CASSLGGQIETQYF.

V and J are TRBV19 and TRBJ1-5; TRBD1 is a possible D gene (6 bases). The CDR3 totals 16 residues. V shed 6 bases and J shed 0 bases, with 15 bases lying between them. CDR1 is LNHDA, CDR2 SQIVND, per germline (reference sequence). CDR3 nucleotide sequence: TGTGCCAGTAGCCCATCAGGGGCCCATAGCAATCAGCCCCAGCATTTT. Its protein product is CASSPSGAHSNQPQHF.

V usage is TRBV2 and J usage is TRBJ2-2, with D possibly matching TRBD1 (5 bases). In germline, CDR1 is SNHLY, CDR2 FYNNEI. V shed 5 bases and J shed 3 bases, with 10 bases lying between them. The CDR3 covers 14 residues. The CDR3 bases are TGTGCCAGCAGTCCCGACAGATACACCGGGGAGCTGTTTTTT. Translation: CASSPDRYTGELFF.

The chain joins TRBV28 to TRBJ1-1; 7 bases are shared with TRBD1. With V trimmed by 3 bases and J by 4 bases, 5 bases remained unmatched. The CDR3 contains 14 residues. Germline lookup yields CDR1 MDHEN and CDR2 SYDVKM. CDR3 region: CASSLDRRGTEAFF. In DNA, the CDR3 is TGTGCCAGCAGTTTGGACAGGCGGGGCACTGAAGCTTTCTTT.